The rows below give T cell receptor beta chains drawn from one sample of a study of molecular identifiers for immune sequencing clone quantification. Via MiXCR, TCRdb re-called the PCR reads, giving one row per CDR3 protein. The sample consists of more than 550,000 distinct CDR3 sequences, 25% of them appearing once. Source material: naive CD8+ T cells from blood, with Jurkat cell RNA spiked in. These receptors originate from a human donor in good health. Some libraries in this study had Jurkat cell RNA spiked in. CDR3s include the opening cysteine and the closing phenylalanine or tryptophan. D genes are given only for firm matches. Clone size is shown for a subset of rows, as once, few, many or a class of expanded clone.

>TRBV9|.|few|TRBJ2-3
CASSTSLDSHTDTQYF
TGTGCCAGCAGCACCAGCTTGGACAGCCACACAGATACGCAGTATTTT
>TRBV4-3|.|.|TRBJ1-2
CASSQDSARGWGYTF
TGCGCCAGCAGCCAAGATAGTGCCAGGGGTTGGGGCTACACCTTC
>TRBV29-1|TRBD2|many|TRBJ2-2
CSVLLAGGNTGELFF
TGCAGCGTCCTCCTAGCGGGAGGTAACACCGGGGAGCTGTTTTTT
>TRBV28|.|many|TRBJ1-1
CASRLNGRTEAFF
TGTGCCAGCCGCCTTAACGGGCGGACTGAAGCTTTCTTT
>TRBV7-6|.|few|TRBJ2-3
CASSLDHPGGGLMDTQYF
TGTGCCAGCAGCTTAGACCACCCTGGGGGGGGCCTCATGGATACGCAGTATTTT
>TRBV28|.|many|TRBJ2-7
CASTPDRYPYEQYF
TGTGCCAGCACCCCCGACAGGTACCCCTACGAGCAGTACTTC
>TRBV29-1|TRBD2|many|TRBJ2-3
CSVVPAGAGTDTQYF
TGCAGCGTTGTTCCGGCGGGAGCTGGCACAGATACGCAGTATTTT
>TRBV30|TRBD2|many|TRBJ2-3
CAWSFSGRAGDTQYF
TGTGCCTGGAGTTTTAGCGGGAGGGCCGGAGATACGCAGTATTTT
>TRBV5-5|.|many|TRBJ2-1
CAGGTARPNEQFF
TGTGCCGGAGGGACAGCTCGTCCCAATGAGCAGTTCTTC
>TRBV27|TRBD2|many|TRBJ2-7
CASSSLAALYEQYF
TGTGCCAGCAGTTCACTAGCGGCCCTCTACGAGCAGTACTTC
>TRBV5-1|.|many|TRBJ1-1
CASSLSDRLNTEAFF
TGCGCCAGCAGCCTCTCAGACAGACTGAACACTGAAGCTTTCTTT
>TRBV27|TRBD1|many|TRBJ1-5
CASQTGVNQPQHF
TGTGCCAGCCAGACAGGGGTCAATCAGCCCCAGCATTTT
>TRBV29-1|.|.|TRBJ1-2
CSVKGGDNYGYTF
TGCAGCGTTAAGGGGGGGGATAACTATGGCTACACCTTC
>TRBV4-1|.|few|TRBJ1-2
CASSQVRLGSSYGYTF
TGCGCCAGCAGCCAAGTACGACTAGGGAGTAGCTATGGCTACACCTTC
>TRBV20-1|.|many|TRBJ1-1
CSAGGGLVNTEAFF
TGCAGTGCCGGGGGTGGGTTGGTGAACACTGAAGCTTTCTTT
>TRBV2|TRBD1|many|TRBJ2-3
CASSEWTGEGDTQYF
TGTGCCAGCAGTGAATGGACAGGGGAAGGAGATACGCAGTATTTT
>TRBV19|.|.|TRBJ2-2
CASSPRSGLVGELFF
TGTGCCAGTAGCCCGCGGAGCGGGCTAGTCGGGGAGCTGTTTTTT
>TRBV28|TRBD1|few|TRBJ2-3
CASSLPGTETDTQYF
TGTGCCAGCAGTTTGCCCGGGACAGAGACAGATACGCAGTATTTT
>TRBV6-6|TRBD1|.|TRBJ2-7
CASSTGTESSF
TGTGCCAGCAGTACCGGGACAGAGTCGTCCTTC
>TRBV5-6|TRBD2|few|TRBJ2-1
CASSLGTSGNEQFF
TGTGCCAGCAGCTTGGGCACTAGCGGTAATGAGCAGTTCTTC
>TRBV9|TRBD2|many|TRBJ2-3
CASGGAGGGTDTQYF
TGTGCCAGCGGTGGGGCGGGAGGAGGTACAGATACGCAGTATTTT
>TRBV4-3|.|.|TRBJ1-1
CASSLGGSTEASF
TGCGCCAGCAGCCTTGGGGGAAGTACTGAAGCTTCCTTT
>TRBV6-2/TRBV6-3|.|.|TRBJ2-3
CASSYWQGTTDTQYF
TGTGCCAGCAGCTACTGGCAGGGGACAACAGATACGCAGTATTTT
>TRBV27|TRBD1|few|TRBJ2-2
CASGTGTGDTGELFF
TGTGCCAGCGGCACCGGGACAGGGGACACCGGGGAGCTGTTTTTT
>TRBV4-3|TRBD2|few|TRBJ2-1
CASSRSGRADEQFF
TGCGCCAGCAGCCGTAGCGGGAGAGCCGATGAGCAGTTCTTC
>TRBV4-3|TRBD2|few|TRBJ2-4
CASSHGTSSNIQYF
TGCGCCAGCAGCCACGGGACTAGCTCGAACATTCAGTACTTC
>TRBV27|.|few|TRBJ1-6
CATKSGVTGHSPLHF
TGTGCCACTAAAAGCGGGGTGACAGGTCATTCACCCCTCCACTTT
>TRBV14|.|many|TRBJ2-3
CASSQVFVAGSTDTQYF
TGTGCCAGCAGCCAAGTCTTCGTGGCAGGGAGCACAGATACGCAGTATTTT
>TRBV6-5|TRBD1|few|TRBJ2-2
CASSYGQGAGGELFF
TGTGCCAGCAGTTACGGTCAGGGGGCAGGTGGGGAGCTGTTTTTT
>TRBV12-3/TRBV12-4|.|few|TRBJ1-6
CASSLIGAPTSPLHF
TGTGCCAGCAGTTTGATTGGGGCACCCACTTCACCCCTCCACTTT
>TRBV7-8|.|many|TRBJ2-7
CASSLEAGVHEQYF
TGTGCCAGCAGCTTAGAGGCCGGGGTGCACGAGCAGTACTTC
>TRBV7-2|.|few|TRBJ2-7
CASSYPLEDEQYF
TGTGCCAGCAGCTACCCCCTTGAGGACGAGCAGTACTTC
>TRBV7-9|.|many|TRBJ2-7
CASSLGANEQYF
TGTGCCAGCAGCCTGGGAGCCAACGAGCAGTACTTC
>TRBV20-1|.|.|TRBJ2-7
CSARDGGVGYEQYF
TGCAGTGCTAGAGATGGAGGGGTTGGCTACGAGCAGTACTTC
>TRBV4-3|TRBD1|.|TRBJ1-2
CASSPTTGAYGYTF
TGCGCCAGCAGCCCTACGACAGGGGCCTATGGCTACACCTTC
>TRBV5-5|.|.|TRBJ2-7
CASSLAVTRSLGYEQYF
TGTGCCAGCAGCTTGGCCGTGACAAGAAGTCTCGGATACGAGCAGTACTTC
>TRBV24-1|.|many|TRBJ2-3
CATSDLFSTSVDTQYF
TGTGCCACCAGTGATTTATTCAGTACGAGCGTAGATACGCAGTATTTT
>TRBV7-9|.|few|TRBJ2-1
CASSPPGRHDNEQFF
TGTGCCAGCAGCCCCCCCGGGCGGCACGACAATGAGCAGTTCTTC
>TRBV9|TRBD2|few|TRBJ2-1
CASSVDLAGAYNEQFF
TGTGCCAGCAGCGTAGATCTAGCGGGGGCCTACAATGAGCAGTTCTTC
>TRBV19|TRBD2|.|TRBJ2-3
CASSTRTSGAFTDTRYF
TGTGCCAGTAGTACTCGGACTAGCGGGGCCTTCACAGATACGCGGTATTTT
>TRBV18|.|few|TRBJ2-7
CASSPWDLSVSEQYF
TGTGCCAGCTCACCTTGGGACCTATCGGTGTCCGAGCAGTACTTC
>TRBV7-2|.|.|TRBJ2-1
CASRAGERNEQFF
TGTGCCAGCAGGGCAGGGGAACGCAATGAGCAGTTCTTC
>TRBV12-3/TRBV12-4|TRBD1|few|TRBJ1-2
CASSLPGGYGYTF
TGTGCCAGCAGTTTGCCAGGGGGCTATGGCTACACCTTC
>TRBV27|.|.|TRBJ1-1
CASRYRELHTEAFF
TGTGCCAGCAGGTACCGGGAGCTACACACTGAAGCTTTCTTT
>TRBV5-1|TRBD1|many|TRBJ1-1
CASSFTGEEAFF
TGCGCCAGCAGCTTTACAGGGGAGGAAGCTTTCTTT
>TRBV12-3/TRBV12-4|.|few|TRBJ1-1
CASSDDSPEAFF
TGTGCCAGCAGCGACGACAGTCCTGAAGCTTTCTTT
>TRBV24-1|.|.|TRBJ1-1
CATSDGAEAFF
TGTGCCACCAGTGATGGGGCTGAAGCTTTCTTT
>TRBV7-9|.|.|TRBJ2-5
CASSLTSSDLRGETQYF
TGTGCCAGCAGCTTAACTAGCTCAGACCTGAGAGGAGAGACCCAGTACTTC
>TRBV29-1|.|many|TRBJ1-1
CSVGGGAGTEAFF
TGCAGCGTTGGAGGGGGGGCTGGCACTGAAGCTTTCTTT
>TRBV10-3|TRBD2|.|TRBJ2-7
CATMGSSGAYEQYF
TGTGCCACGATGGGGTCTAGCGGAGCCTACGAGCAGTACTTC
>TRBV12-3/TRBV12-4|TRBD1|many|TRBJ1-5
CASSQMTGGNQPQHF
TGTGCCAGCAGCCAAATGACAGGGGGCAATCAGCCCCAGCATTTT
>TRBV6-6|TRBD1|.|TRBJ2-7
CASSYRDRNYEQYF
TGTGCCAGCAGTTACCGGGACAGGAACTACGAGCAGTACTTC
>TRBV6-2/TRBV6-3|TRBD1|many|TRBJ1-1
CASIQGVDTEAFF
TGTGCCAGCATCCAGGGGGTAGACACTGAAGCTTTCTTT
>TRBV7-9|.|.|TRBJ2-2
CASSDGTVIGELFF
TGTGCCAGCAGCGATGGGACTGTAATCGGGGAGCTGTTTTTT